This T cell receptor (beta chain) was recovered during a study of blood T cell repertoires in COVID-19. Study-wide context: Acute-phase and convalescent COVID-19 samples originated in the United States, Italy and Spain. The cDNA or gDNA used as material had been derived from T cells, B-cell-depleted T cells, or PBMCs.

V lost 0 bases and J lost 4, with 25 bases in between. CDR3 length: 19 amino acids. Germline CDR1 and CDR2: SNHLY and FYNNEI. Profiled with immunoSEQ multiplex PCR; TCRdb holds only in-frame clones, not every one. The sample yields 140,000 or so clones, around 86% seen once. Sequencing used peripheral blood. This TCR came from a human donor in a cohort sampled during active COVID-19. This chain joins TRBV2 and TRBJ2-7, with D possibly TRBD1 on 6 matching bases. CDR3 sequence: CASSEAPLGGTVRGYEQYF. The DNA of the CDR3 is TGTGCCAGCAGTGAAGCTCCGTTAGGGGGAACCGTTCGTGGGTACGAGCAGTACTTC. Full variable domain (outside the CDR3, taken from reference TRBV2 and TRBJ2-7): EPEVTQTPSHQVTQMGQEVILRCVPISNHLYFYWYRQILGQKVEFLVSFYNNEISEKSEIFDDQFSVERPDGSNFTLKIRSTKLEDSAMYFCASSEAPLGGTVRGYEQYFGPGTRLTVT.